This entry lists 11 T cell receptor beta chains sequenced from one sample in a study of PD-1 blockade in classical Hodgkin lymphoma. Relapse after autologous stem cell transplantation occurred in every patient, and brentuximab vedotin exposure varied. Here immunoSEQ multiplex PCR was the method, and the copy in TCRdb shows in-frame clones only, minus some. The data show 55,000 to 75,000 clones, just over 90% seen once. The sample consisted of peripheral blood mononuclear cells (PBMCs), taken at baseline. These receptors all stem from a human donor with classical Hodgkin lymphoma.

The gene calls are TRBV28 and TRBJ2-7; D perhaps matches TRBD2 (6 bases). From germline, CDR1 is MDHEN and CDR2 SYDVKM. Between the trimmed V and J ends, which lost 2 bases and 0 bases, there was a span of 20 bases. The CDR3 length is 18 residues. The CDR3 region has the DNA TGTGCCAGCAGTTTACTCTCAATGCGGCGGGGCAGCTCCTACGAGCAGTACTTC. This sequence encodes CASSLLSMRRGSSYEQYF.

The chain combines TRBV9 with TRBJ1-2; a possible D gene is TRBD1 (6 bases). CDR3 length equals 13 residues. Germline V lookup: CDR1 SGDLS, CDR2 YYNGEE. Trimming removed 4 bases from V and 6 bases from J, with 13 bases in between. CDR3 amino acids: CASSPVTGNGYTF. CDR3 sequence (DNA): TGTGCCAGCAGCCCGGTTACAGGGAATGGCTACACCTTC.

This sequence joins TRBV6-5 and TRBJ1-4, with 7 bases lining up with TRBD1. The CDR3 length is 13 residues. Losses at the gene ends were 6 bases for V and 7 bases for J; bases not matched to a gene: 5. From germline, CDR1 is MNHEY and CDR2 SVGAGI. The CDR3 sequence: CASRPQGGEKLFF. The CDR3 DNA reads TGTGCCAGCAGACCCCAGGGGGGTGAAAAACTGTTTTTT.

This chain connects TRBV11-2 to TRBJ1-3; 7 positions agree with TRBD1. V was clipped by 5 bases and J by 4 bases; unmatched bases: 8. CDR1 is SGHAT, CDR2 FQNNGV, per germline. CDR3 length equals 15 residues. CDR3 in DNA: TGTGCCAGCAGCCTAGGAGGGGACAGAGGAAACACCATATATTTT. Amino acid sequence: CASSLGGDRGNTIYF.

Comment on this clone: Different DNA sequences within this sample yield the same CDR3. CDR3 DNA: TGTGCCAGCAGCGTAGCCGGTAATCAGCCCCAGCATTTT. Amino acid sequence: CASSVAGNQPQHF. This rearrangement joins TRBV9 to TRBJ1-5; D is undetermined. The germline V and J ends were trimmed by 0 bases and 4 bases, with 5 bases remaining between them. The CDR3 spans 13 residues. Per the germline V gene, CDR1 is SGDLS and CDR2 is YYNGEE.

This chain joins TRBV19 and TRBJ2-1; 9 bases align to TRBD1. CDR3 size: 13 residues. CDR1 and CDR2 (germline): LNHDA, SQIVND (reference sequence). V shed 7 bases and J 8 bases; nucleotides not matched to a gene: 6. DNA of the CDR3: TGTGCCAGTAAGGGACAGGGACGCCATGAGCAGTTCTTC. Its protein product is CASKGQGRHEQFF.

The rearrangement joins TRBV7-9 to TRBJ1-6; no definite D call. The CDR3 consists of 12 residues. Germline lookup yields CDR1 SEHNR and CDR2 FQNEAQ (reference sequence). With 3 bases removed from V and 8 bases from J, the gap between germline ends came to 5 bases. The CDR3 bases are TGTGCCAGCAGCTTTTACGATTCACCCCTCCACTTT. It yields the protein CASSFYDSPLHF.

The chain carries TRBV2 and TRBJ2-5, with 8 bases matching TRBD2. The CDR3 contains 15 residues. CDR1 is SNHLY, CDR2 FYNNEI, per germline. V gave up 4 bases and J gave up 5 bases; unmatched junction bases: 9. In DNA, the CDR3 is TGTGCCAGCAGTGGTGAGGGAGGCGGGAGGGAGACCCAGTACTTC. This encodes CASSGEGGGRETQYF.

This chain joins TRBV27 and TRBJ2-7; D gene uncertain. V gave up 6 bases and J gave up 3 bases, with 12 bases separating them. This CDR3 is built from 13 residues. Germline-derived CDR1 and CDR2 are MNHEY and SMNVEV (reference sequence). The CDR3 bases are TGTGCCAGCAGAGAGGTGGGGTACTACGAGCAGTACTTC. Amino acids: CASREVGYYEQYF.

The chain joins TRBV27 to TRBJ2-1, with a tentative D call TRBD1 (6 bases). Trimming took off 3 bases at V and 3 bases at J, with 6 bases between the two ends. The CDR3 contains 13 residues. Germline V CDR1 and CDR2: MNHEY, SMNVEV (reference sequence). CDR3 in amino acids: CASSLDSYNEQFF. The CDR3 region has the DNA TGTGCCAGCAGTTTGGACAGCTACAATGAGCAGTTCTTC.

A single count supports this clone. This chain links TRBV4-1 with TRBJ2-1; D gene unclear. The germline V and J ends were trimmed by 0 bases and 12 bases, with 9 bases remaining between them. The CDR3 length is 12 residues. Germline loops: CDR1 MGHRA, CDR2 YSYEKL. The CDR3 loop is CASSQEGAGQFF. For the CDR3, the DNA is TGCGCCAGCAGCCAAGAAGGTGCAGGGCAGTTCTTC.